The rows below give T cell receptor beta chains drawn from one sample of a study of Tregs in tolerant kidney transplant recipients. Here immunoSEQ multiplex PCR was the method, and the copy in TCRdb shows in-frame clones only, minus some. The sample lists 75,000 to 100,000 clones, 90% to 95% occurring once. Sequenced material: CD4+ T cells from blood (PBMCs), taken 12 months after the transplant. All receptors come from a human patient who received a combined kidney and bone marrow transplant. Some of the T cells may derive from the graft donor. Both conserved end residues are part of each CDR3. Each record gives: D gene, clone size, J gene, V gene, CDR3 DNA, CDR3 protein. The D gene is left open where the match is weak. For some rows the clone size is stated as once, few or many, or as a class when expanded; others skip it.

D: .; size: few; J: TRBJ1-4; V: TRBV2; DNA: TGTGCCAGCAGACCCGGACTAAGAGAAAAACTGTTTTTT; CDR3: CASRPGLREKLFF
D: .; size: .; J: TRBJ1-1; V: TRBV19; DNA: TGTGCCAGTAGTATAGATAACAGGGTGGCTGAAGCTTTCTTT; CDR3: CASSIDNRVAEAFF
D: TRBD1; size: .; J: TRBJ2-5; V: TRBV29-1; DNA: TGCAGCGCGGACAGGGGACAAGAGACCCAGTACTTC; CDR3: CSADRGQETQYF
D: .; size: .; J: TRBJ2-3; V: TRBV29-1; DNA: TGCAGCGTTGAGAGGGGGGGATGGGGAGATACGCAGTATTTT; CDR3: CSVERGGWGDTQYF
D: TRBD1; size: .; J: TRBJ1-1; V: TRBV18; DNA: TGTGCCAGCTCCTTGGGACAGGGGAACACTGAAGCTTTCTTT; CDR3: CASSLGQGNTEAFF
D: TRBD1; size: few; J: TRBJ1-1; V: TRBV10-3; DNA: TGTGCCATCCGCTTAGTGACAGGGGCTGAAGCTTTCTTT; CDR3: CAIRLVTGAEAFF
D: .; size: .; J: TRBJ1-2; V: TRBV9; DNA: TGTGCCAGCAGCGAGAGAGGACAAGGGCATGGCTACACCTTC; CDR3: CASSERGQGHGYTF
D: .; size: .; J: TRBJ1-6; V: TRBV28; DNA: TGTGCCAGCAACGGGTGGGGCAGGGGATGGGATTCACCCCTCCACTTT; CDR3: CASNGWGRGWDSPLHF
D: .; size: .; J: TRBJ1-6; V: TRBV4-1; DNA: TGCGCCAGCAGACCCGTCACAGGACCGAATAATTCACCCCTCCACTTT; CDR3: CASRPVTGPNNSPLHF
D: .; size: .; J: TRBJ2-7; V: TRBV5-1; DNA: TGCGCCAGCAGCTTGTCAGGGGAAAGTTACTACGAGCAGTACTTC; CDR3: CASSLSGESYYEQYF
D: TRBD1; size: .; J: TRBJ2-7; V: TRBV6-5; DNA: TGTGCCAGCAGAGCAACCGGGACAGGGACCTACGAGCAGTACTTC; CDR3: CASRATGTGTYEQYF
D: .; size: .; J: TRBJ1-1; V: TRBV28; DNA: TGTGCCAGCAGTTTGCGGGATAGTGAAGCTTTCTTT; CDR3: CASSLRDSEAFF
D: TRBD1; size: .; J: TRBJ1-1; V: TRBV18; DNA: TGTGCCAGCTCACCACAGGGAGGGACAGGGGGCGGCGTGGACACTGAAGCTTTCTTT; CDR3: CASSPQGGTGGGVDTEAFF
D: .; size: .; J: TRBJ2-5; V: TRBV5-4; DNA: TGTGCCAGCAGCCAGGGTATCTCCCAGTACTTC; CDR3: CASSQGISQYF
D: .; size: .; J: TRBJ1-2; V: TRBV4-2; DNA: TGTGCCAGCAGCCAAGATCGGAGCCAGACCTTGGGCTACACCTTC; CDR3: CASSQDRSQTLGYTF
D: .; size: few; J: TRBJ2-3; V: TRBV21-1; DNA: TGTGCCAGCAGCAGGGGACAGTATTTCGCAGATACGCAGTATTTT; CDR3: CASSRGQYFADTQYF
D: .; size: once; J: TRBJ2-5; V: TRBV9; DNA: TGTGCCAGCAGCCCCCGCAGGGGAAGAGAGACCCAGTACTTC; CDR3: CASSPRRGRETQYF
D: TRBD2; size: .; J: TRBJ2-7; V: TRBV25-1; DNA: TGTGCCAGCTCGTCCGTGACTAGCGGAGCCAACTACGAGCAGTACTTC; CDR3: CASSSVTSGANYEQYF
D: .; size: .; J: TRBJ2-3; V: TRBV5-6; DNA: TGTGCCAGCAGCTCGCGACAGAGATACTCTAGCACAGATACGCAGTATTTT; CDR3: CASSSRQRYSSTDTQYF
D: TRBD2; size: .; J: TRBJ2-1; V: TRBV18; DNA: TGTGCCAGCTCACCACCGTCTAGCGGTTACAATGAGCAGTTCTTC; CDR3: CASSPPSSGYNEQFF
D: TRBD1; size: .; J: TRBJ2-7; V: TRBV7-7; DNA: TGTGCCAGCAGCTCTCAACTACAGGGGGAGCAGTACTTC; CDR3: CASSSQLQGEQYF
D: .; size: once; J: TRBJ1-5; V: TRBV16; DNA: TGTGCCAGCAGCCAATCAGGTACAGCTCCAAATCAGCCCCAGCATTTT; CDR3: CASSQSGTAPNQPQHF
D: .; size: .; J: TRBJ2-5; V: TRBV6-6; DNA: TGTGCCAGCAGTTACCCCCGAGAGACCCAGTACTTC; CDR3: CASSYPRETQYF
D: .; size: .; J: TRBJ2-2; V: TRBV11-3; DNA: TGTGCCAGCAGCCTTCAGGGTGGAACCGGGGAGCTGTTTTTT; CDR3: CASSLQGGTGELFF
D: TRBD2; size: .; J: TRBJ2-7; V: TRBV19; DNA: TGTGCCAGTAGTGTGACTAGCGGGGGAAGCTACGAGCAGTACTTC; CDR3: CASSVTSGGSYEQYF
D: TRBD1; size: .; J: TRBJ2-1; V: TRBV9; DNA: TGTGCCAGCAGCGTAGCACAGGGGTCGACCTACAATGAGCAGTTCTTC; CDR3: CASSVAQGSTYNEQFF
D: TRBD1; size: .; J: TRBJ2-7; V: TRBV5-1; DNA: TGCGCCAGCAGCTCAGGGGGCAGGTTGGTCTACGAGCAGTACTTC; CDR3: CASSSGGRLVYEQYF
D: TRBD2; size: .; J: TRBJ2-3; V: TRBV4-1; DNA: TGCGCCAGCAGCCAAGGACTAGCGGGAGATGGAGATACGCAGTATTTT; CDR3: CASSQGLAGDGDTQYF
D: TRBD1; size: .; J: TRBJ2-1; V: TRBV4-1; DNA: TGCGCCAGCAGCCAAGATCACGGGACAGGTTACAATGAGCAGTTCTTC; CDR3: CASSQDHGTGYNEQFF
D: TRBD1; size: .; J: TRBJ1-1; V: TRBV7-2; DNA: TGTGCCAGCAGCTCGCGCAGGGGGCAGAACACTGAAGCTTTCTTT; CDR3: CASSSRRGQNTEAFF
D: .; size: .; J: TRBJ2-3; V: TRBV19; DNA: TGTGCCAGTACCTCCACAGATACGCAGTATTTT; CDR3: CASTSTDTQYF
D: TRBD1; size: .; J: TRBJ2-1; V: TRBV9; DNA: TGTGCCAGCAGCGTAGACCTCCCTTCCTGGGACAGCATATACAATGAGCAGTTCTTC; CDR3: CASSVDLPSWDSIYNEQFF
D: TRBD2; size: .; J: TRBJ2-7; V: TRBV23-1; DNA: TGCGCCAGCAGTCAAGAAAAGGACAGCAAGCCTGGACTAGCGTTCTACGAGCAGTACTTC; CDR3: CASSQEKDSKPGLAFYEQYF
D: TRBD1; size: .; J: TRBJ2-7; V: TRBV29-1; DNA: TGCAGCGCAGACCGGGACAGGGGCCGTGAGCCCTACGAGCAGTACTTC; CDR3: CSADRDRGREPYEQYF
D: TRBD1; size: .; J: TRBJ1-2; V: TRBV28; DNA: TGTGCCAGCAGAGCCCTAGGTTGGCAGGGGGCGTATGGCTACACCTTC; CDR3: CASRALGWQGAYGYTF
D: TRBD1; size: .; J: TRBJ1-6; V: TRBV7-2; DNA: TGTGCCAGCAGCTTGGACAGGGGCCTCTATAATTCCCCCCTCCACTTT; CDR3: CASSLDRGLYNSPLHF
D: .; size: .; J: TRBJ2-7; V: TRBV7-2; DNA: TGTGCCAGCAGCTCGGGGGACGAGCAGTACTTC; CDR3: CASSSGDEQYF
D: TRBD2; size: .; J: TRBJ2-2; V: TRBV9; DNA: TGTGCCAGCAGCTTCCGGACTAGCGGGGGGGCCCACACCGGGGAGCTGTTTTTT; CDR3: CASSFRTSGGAHTGELFF
D: TRBD1; size: .; J: TRBJ2-7; V: TRBV7-9; DNA: TGTGCCAGCAGCGCCGACAGGGTGCCCTACGAGCAGTACTTC; CDR3: CASSADRVPYEQYF
D: .; size: .; J: TRBJ2-2; V: TRBV5-1; DNA: TGCGCCAGCAGCTCGGCAGGGCTCACCGGGGAGCTGTTTTTT; CDR3: CASSSAGLTGELFF